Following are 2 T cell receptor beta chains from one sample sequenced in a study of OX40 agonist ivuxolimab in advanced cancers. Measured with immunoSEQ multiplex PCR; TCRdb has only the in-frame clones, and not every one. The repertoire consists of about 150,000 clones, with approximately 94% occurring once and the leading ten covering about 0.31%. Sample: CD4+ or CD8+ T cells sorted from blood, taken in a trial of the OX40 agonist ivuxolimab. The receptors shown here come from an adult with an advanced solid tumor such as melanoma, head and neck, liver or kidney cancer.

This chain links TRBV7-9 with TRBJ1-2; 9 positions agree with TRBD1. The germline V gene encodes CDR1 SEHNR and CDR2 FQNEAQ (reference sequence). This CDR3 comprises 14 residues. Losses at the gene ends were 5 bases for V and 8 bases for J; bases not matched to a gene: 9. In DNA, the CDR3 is TGTGCCAGCAGCCACGGCGACAGGGGGGAAGGCTACACCTTC. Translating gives CASSHGDRGEGYTF. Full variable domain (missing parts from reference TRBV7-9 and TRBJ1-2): DTGVSQNPRHKITKRGQNVTFRCDPISEHNRLYWYRQTLGQGPEFLTYFQNEAQLEKSRLLSDRFSAERPKGSFSTLEIQRTEQGDSAMYLCASSHGDRGEGYTFGSGTRLTVV.

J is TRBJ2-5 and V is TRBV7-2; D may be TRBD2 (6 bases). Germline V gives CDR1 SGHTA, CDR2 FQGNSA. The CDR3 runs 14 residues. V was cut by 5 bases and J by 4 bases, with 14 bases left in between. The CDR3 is CASSAVGGAETQYF. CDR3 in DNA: TGTGCCAGCAGCGCAGTTGGCGGGGCAGAGACCCAGTACTTC.